A single sample is the source of the 2 T cell receptor beta chains below, sequenced in a study of T-cell reconstitution after alpha-beta-depleted transplantation in children. The TCRbeta library was prepared with unique molecular identifiers. TCRdb re-analysed the PCR reads in MiXCR, keeping a single row per CDR3 protein. The sample includes about 980,000 distinct CDR3 sequences, about 30% of them seen just once. The sequences come from PBMCs, mostly from graft donor cells, collected 360 days after TCRalphabeta/CD19-depleted stem cell transplant. These receptors came from a boy under three years old who had a stem cell transplant for SCID, so the T cells may come from the graft donor.

This sequence joins TRBV2 and TRBJ2-1; TRBD1 aligns across 9 bases. Germline CDR1 SNHLY, CDR2 FYNNEI. The CDR3 sequence is 14 residues long. The V segment lost 8 bases and the J segment 7 bases; nucleotides outside the gene matches: 9. As DNA, the CDR3 is TGTGCCAGCTGGGACAGGGATTCGATAAATGAGCAGTTCTTC. Its protein product is CASWDRDSINEQFF.

This clonotype was detected many times. The chain carries TRBV6-2 or TRBV6-3 and TRBJ2-1; D is possibly TRBD2 (6 bases). The length of the CDR3 is 14 residues. Deletions cut 7 bases from V and 0 bases from J, with 10 bases between. CDR1 MNHEY and CDR2 SVGEGT come from the germline V gene. The CDR3 is CASKLTSSYNEQFF. For the CDR3, the DNA is TGTGCCAGCAAGTTGACTAGCTCCTACAATGAGCAGTTCTTC.